Detailed here is one TCR beta chain. This entry is derived from a study of shared clonotypes between healthy human individuals. The repertoire was sequenced with immunoSEQ multiplex PCR; TCRdb's copy has only in-frame clones and lacks some. The sample has fewer than 650,000 clones, roughly four fifths seen once; the top ten hold about an eighth. This CDR3 is built from 14 residues. The germline V gene encodes CDR1 MNHEY and CDR2 SVGAGI. J lost 3 bases, V lost 6 bases, and 1 base had no gene match. The source material was PBMCs. The source of this sequence is a woman aged 40-49 years in good health. Some clones in this sample may be carry-over from other donors' samples. The genes are TRBV6-5 and TRBJ2-7; 14 bases are a match to TRBD2. The CDR3 DNA reads as TGTGCCAGCAGAGGGACTAGCGGGAGCTACGAGCAGTACTTC. This encodes CASRGTSGSYEQYF.